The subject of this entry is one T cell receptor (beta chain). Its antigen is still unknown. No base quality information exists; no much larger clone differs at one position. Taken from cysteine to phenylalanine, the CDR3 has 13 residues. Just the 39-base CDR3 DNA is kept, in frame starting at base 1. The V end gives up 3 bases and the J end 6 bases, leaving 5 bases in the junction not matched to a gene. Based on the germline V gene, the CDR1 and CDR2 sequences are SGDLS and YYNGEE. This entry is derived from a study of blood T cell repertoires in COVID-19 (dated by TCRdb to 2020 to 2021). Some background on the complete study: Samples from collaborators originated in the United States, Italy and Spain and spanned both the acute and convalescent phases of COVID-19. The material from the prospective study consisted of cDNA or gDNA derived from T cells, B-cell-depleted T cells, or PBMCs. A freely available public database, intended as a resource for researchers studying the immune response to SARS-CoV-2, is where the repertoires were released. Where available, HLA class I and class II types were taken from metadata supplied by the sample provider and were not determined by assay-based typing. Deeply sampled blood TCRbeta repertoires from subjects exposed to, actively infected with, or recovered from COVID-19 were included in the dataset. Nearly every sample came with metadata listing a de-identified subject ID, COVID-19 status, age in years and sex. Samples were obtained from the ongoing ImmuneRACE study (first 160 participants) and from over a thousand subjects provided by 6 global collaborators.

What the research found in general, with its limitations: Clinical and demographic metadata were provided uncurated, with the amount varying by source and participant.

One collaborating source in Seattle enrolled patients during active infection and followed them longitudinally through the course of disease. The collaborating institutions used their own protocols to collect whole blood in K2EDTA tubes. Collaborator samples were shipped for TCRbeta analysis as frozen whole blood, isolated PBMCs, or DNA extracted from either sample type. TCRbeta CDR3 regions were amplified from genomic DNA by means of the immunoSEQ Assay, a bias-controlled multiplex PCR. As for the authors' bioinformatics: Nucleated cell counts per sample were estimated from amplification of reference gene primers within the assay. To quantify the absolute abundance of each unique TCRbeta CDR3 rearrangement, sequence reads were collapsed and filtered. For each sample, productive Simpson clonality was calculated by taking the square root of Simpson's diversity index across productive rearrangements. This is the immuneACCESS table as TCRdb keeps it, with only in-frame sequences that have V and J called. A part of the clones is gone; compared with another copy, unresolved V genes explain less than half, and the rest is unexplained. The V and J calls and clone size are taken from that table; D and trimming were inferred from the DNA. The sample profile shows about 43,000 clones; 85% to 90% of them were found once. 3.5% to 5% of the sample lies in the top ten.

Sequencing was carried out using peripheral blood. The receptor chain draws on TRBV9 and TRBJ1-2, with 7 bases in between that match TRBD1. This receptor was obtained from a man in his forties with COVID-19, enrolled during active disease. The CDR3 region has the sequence CASSGTGVHGYTF. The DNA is TGTGCCAGCAGCGGCACAGGGGTCCATGGCTACACCTTC.